This TCR beta chain appears in the sequencing data of a study of molecular identifiers for immune sequencing clone quantification (dated by TCRdb to the late 2010s). Study-wide context: For a replicate experiment, RNA from around 20,000 or 99,000 naive CD8 T cells was divided into five aliquots, and four of the five aliquots were sequenced. This methods study benchmarked molecular-identifier clustering-based TCR repertoire sequencing (MIDCIRS) and TCR RNA copy counting, using CD8 T cells to do so. The research as a whole found: Modeling gave about 3 recovered TCR RNA copies per cell versus around 9.9 by digital PCR, implying approximately 30% capture efficiency. The naive libraries included spiked-in Jurkat TCR RNA (10 copies' worth), and this RNA is not part of the donor repertoire. When barcode sub-clustering was omitted, TCR diversity was inflated by chimeric consensus sequences, with chimeras reaching as high as 47%. Spiked-in Jurkat TCR RNA equal to a single cell's worth was reported to be detectable even within one million naive CD8 T cells. In CMV-specific effector cells, clones with more than 20 RNA copies accounted for over 99% of molecules, whereas in naive cells such clones accounted for under 1%. The sizes of highly expanded clones could end up underestimated when identical TCR molecules share a barcode.

A word on this clonotype: Its antigen is unknown. No clone much larger than this one lies a single base away; base qualities are absent.

Counted from cysteine to phenylalanine, this CDR3 has 12 amino acids. Only the CDR3 DNA stays, 36 bases, in frame from base 1. V and J lose 3 bases and 11 bases, and a span of 13 bases separates them. Libraries of naive CD8 T cells were built from anywhere between about 19,000 and 1,000,000 sorted cells, with 10%, 30% or 50% of the purified RNA used. Naive CD8 T cells, defined as CD8+CD4-CCR7+CD45RA+, were FACS-sorted into RLT Plus buffer on a BD FACSAria II. Detection sensitivity was tested by spiking Jurkat RNA equal to around 11 TCR copies' worth into samples containing about 20,000-1,100,000 naive CD8 T cells. CD8 T cells were enriched using RosetteSep CD8+ T Cell Enrichment Cocktail and Ficoll-Paque, and the enriched cells then underwent ACK red cell lysis. The library was produced with PCR. The run used an Illumina HiSeq 4000. Preparation of bulk TCR libraries followed a previously described approach, with the TCR primers listed in Table S5. Total RNA was purified with the Qiagen AllPrep DNA/RNA kit. Before any analysis, reads coming from multiple sequencing runs of the same library were combined into one pool. Per the authors' processing: Only reads with exact TCR constant sequence were kept, trimmed to 150 nt, and grouped by their 12-nt molecular barcodes. Reads in each barcode group were sub-clustered using a 15% Levenshtein threshold, and a quality-weighted consensus sequence was built for each RNA molecule. Non-functional sequences were filtered out, along with any lower-count sequence sitting one edit away from another sequence. Barcode sub-clusters with fewer than 20% of the maximum read count were removed, based on fitting two negative binomial distributions. The public reads were quality trimmed at Q25 with fastp and then assembled into clones with MiXCR by TCRdb, keeping productive beta chains. Rows with one shared CDR3 protein collapse into an entry with the most common genes and DNA. V and J calls and clone size were set by TCRdb, not the authors. The sample table holds 60,000 to 70,000 distinct CDR3 sequences, of which around a sixth were seen once. The biggest ten clones account for under 1.5% of the sample.

Sequencing was performed on naive CD8+ T cells from blood, with Jurkat cell RNA spiked in. In the paper's terms, the cell subset or site label means: FACS-sorted CD8+CD4-CCR7+CD45RA+ naive T cells. The sequence derives from a human donor in good health. Some libraries in this study had Jurkat cell RNA spiked in. The chain couples TRBV12-3 or TRBV12-4 to TRBJ1-1, and TRBD1 may be the D gene, going by 6 matching bases. The DNA sequence is given as TGTGCCAGCAGTTTGGACAGCCTATGGGCTTTCTTT. Its product reads: CASSLDSLWAFF.